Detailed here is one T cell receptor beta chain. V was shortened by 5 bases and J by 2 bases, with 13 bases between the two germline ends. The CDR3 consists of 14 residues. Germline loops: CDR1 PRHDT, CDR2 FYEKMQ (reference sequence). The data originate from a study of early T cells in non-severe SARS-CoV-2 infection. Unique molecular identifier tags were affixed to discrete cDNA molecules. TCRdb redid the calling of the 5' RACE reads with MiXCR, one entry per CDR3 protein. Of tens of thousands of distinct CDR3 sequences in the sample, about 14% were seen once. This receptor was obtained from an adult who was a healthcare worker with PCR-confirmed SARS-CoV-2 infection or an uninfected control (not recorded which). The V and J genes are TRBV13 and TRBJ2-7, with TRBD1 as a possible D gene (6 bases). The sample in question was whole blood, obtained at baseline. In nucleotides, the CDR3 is TGTGCCAGCAGCCCTCAGGGGTCCCCCTACGAGCAGTACTTC. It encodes CASSPQGSPYEQYF.